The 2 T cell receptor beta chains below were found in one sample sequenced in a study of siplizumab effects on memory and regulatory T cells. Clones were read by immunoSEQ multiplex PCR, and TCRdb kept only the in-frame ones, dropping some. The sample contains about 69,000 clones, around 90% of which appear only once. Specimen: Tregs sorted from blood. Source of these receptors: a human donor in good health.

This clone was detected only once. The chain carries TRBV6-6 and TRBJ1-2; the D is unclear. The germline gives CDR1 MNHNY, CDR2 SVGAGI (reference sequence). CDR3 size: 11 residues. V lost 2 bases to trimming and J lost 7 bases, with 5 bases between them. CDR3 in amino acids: CASSYASGYTF. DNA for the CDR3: TGTGCCAGCAGTTACGCGAGTGGCTACACCTTC.

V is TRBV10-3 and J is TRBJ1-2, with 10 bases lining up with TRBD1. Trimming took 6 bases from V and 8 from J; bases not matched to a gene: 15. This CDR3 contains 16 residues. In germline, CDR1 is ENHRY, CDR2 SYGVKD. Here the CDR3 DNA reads TGTGCCATCAGAGGGATTTTGACCGGGACAGGGGAAGGCTACACCTTC. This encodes CAIRGILTGTGEGYTF.